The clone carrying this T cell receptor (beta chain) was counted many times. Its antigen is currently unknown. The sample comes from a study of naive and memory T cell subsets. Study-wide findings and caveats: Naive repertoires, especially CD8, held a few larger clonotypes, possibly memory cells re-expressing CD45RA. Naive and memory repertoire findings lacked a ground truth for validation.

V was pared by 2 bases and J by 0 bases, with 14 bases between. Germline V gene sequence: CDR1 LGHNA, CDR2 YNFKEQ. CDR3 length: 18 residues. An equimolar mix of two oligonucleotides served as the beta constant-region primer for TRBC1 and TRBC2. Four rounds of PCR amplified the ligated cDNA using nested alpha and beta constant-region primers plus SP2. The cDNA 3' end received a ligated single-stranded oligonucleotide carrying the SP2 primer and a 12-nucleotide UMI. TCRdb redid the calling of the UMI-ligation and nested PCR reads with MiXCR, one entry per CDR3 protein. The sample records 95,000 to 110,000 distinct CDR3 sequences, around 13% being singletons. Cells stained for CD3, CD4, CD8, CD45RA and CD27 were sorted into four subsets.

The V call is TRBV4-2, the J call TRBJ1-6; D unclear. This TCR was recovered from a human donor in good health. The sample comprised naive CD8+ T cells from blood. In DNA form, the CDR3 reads TGTGCCAGCAGCCAAAGCCCGACGGTGAGCTCCTATAATTCACCCCTCCACTTT. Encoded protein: CASSQSPTVSSYNSPLHF.